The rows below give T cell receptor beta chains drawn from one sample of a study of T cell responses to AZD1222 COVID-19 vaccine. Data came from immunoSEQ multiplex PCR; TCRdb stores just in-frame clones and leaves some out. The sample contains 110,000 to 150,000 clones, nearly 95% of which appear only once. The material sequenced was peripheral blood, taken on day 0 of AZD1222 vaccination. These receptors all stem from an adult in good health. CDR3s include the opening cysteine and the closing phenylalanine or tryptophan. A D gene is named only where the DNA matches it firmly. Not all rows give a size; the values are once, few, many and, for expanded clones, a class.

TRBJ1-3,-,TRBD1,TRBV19,CASSRDSSGNTIYF,TGTGCCAGTAGCCGGGACAGCTCTGGAAACACCATATATTTT
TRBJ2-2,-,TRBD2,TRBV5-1,CASSLLAGEGTGELFF,TGCGCCAGCAGCCTACTAGCGGGAGAGGGCACCGGGGAGCTGTTTTTT
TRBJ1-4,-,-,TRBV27,CASSFLRDGNEKLFF,TGTGCCAGCAGTTTCCTCCGGGACGGTAATGAAAAACTGTTTTTT
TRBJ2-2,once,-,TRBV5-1,CASSLDRRGWGTGELFF,TGCGCCAGCAGCTTGGATAGACGAGGGTGGGGCACCGGGGAGCTGTTTTTT
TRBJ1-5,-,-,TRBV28,CASRPGNQPQHF,TGTGCCAGCAGGCCGGGAAATCAGCCCCAGCATTTT
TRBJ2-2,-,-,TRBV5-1,CASSLTLAAGELFF,TGCGCCAGCAGCTTAACACTAGCCGCCGGGGAGCTGTTTTTT
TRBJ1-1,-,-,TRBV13,CASSLGRQEAFF,TGTGCCAGCAGCTTAGGCCGACAAGAAGCTTTCTTT
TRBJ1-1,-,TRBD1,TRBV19,CASSIGNRGLNTEAFF,TGTGCCAGTAGTATAGGGAACAGGGGGCTGAACACTGAAGCTTTCTTT
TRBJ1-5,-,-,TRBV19,CASSPTRTLGSNQPQHF,TGTGCCAGTAGTCCGACCCGGACCTTAGGAAGCAATCAGCCCCAGCATTTT
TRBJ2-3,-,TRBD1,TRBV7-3,CASSPGQLSTDTQYF,TGTGCCAGCAGCCCGGGACAGCTTAGCACAGATACGCAGTATTTT
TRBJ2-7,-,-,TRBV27,CASSDRGSREQYF,TGTGCCAGCAGTGATCGGGGCTCCCGGGAGCAGTACTTC
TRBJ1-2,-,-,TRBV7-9,CASSLAEVAVRGYTF,TGTGCCAGCAGCTTAGCGGAGGTTGCGGTAAGGGGCTACACCTTC
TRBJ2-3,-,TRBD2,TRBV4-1,CASSQGWLAGEVDTQYF,TGCGCCAGCAGCCAAGGTTGGTTAGCGGGAGAGGTAGATACGCAGTATTTT
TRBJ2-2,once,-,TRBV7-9,CASSSLGLLSGELFF,TGTGCCAGCAGCTCACTGGGGCTGCTAAGTGGTGAGCTGTTTTTT
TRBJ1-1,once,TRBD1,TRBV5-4,CASSAQQGEGTEAFF,TGTGCCAGCAGCGCCCAACAGGGGGAGGGCACTGAAGCTTTCTTT
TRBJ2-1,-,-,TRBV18,CASSPVRVGEQFF,TGTGCCAGCTCACCAGTACGGGTGGGTGAGCAGTTCTTC
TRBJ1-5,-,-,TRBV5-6,CASSLVHRGSNQPQHF,TGTGCCAGCAGCTTGGTGCACCGCGGTAGCAATCAGCCCCAGCATTTT
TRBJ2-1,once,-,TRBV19,CASSLSGNEQFF,TGTGCCAGTAGCCTCAGTGGTAATGAGCAGTTCTTC
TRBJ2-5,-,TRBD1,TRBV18,CASTRTGTGEETQYF,TGTGCCAGCACCCGAACCGGGACAGGGGAAGAGACCCAGTACTTC
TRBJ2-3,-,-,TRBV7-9,CASSLRDFTDTQYF,TGTGCCAGCAGCTTAAGGGACTTCACAGATACGCAGTATTTT
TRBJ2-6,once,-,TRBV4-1,CASSQDWKDEINVLTF,TGCGCCAGCAGCCAAGATTGGAAGGACGAGATCAACGTCCTGACTTTC
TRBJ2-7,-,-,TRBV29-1,CSVETPNHEQYF,TGCAGCGTTGAGACCCCGAACCACGAGCAGTACTTC
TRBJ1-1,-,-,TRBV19,CASSPTGMDRTEAFF,TGTGCCAGTAGTCCTACGGGGATGGACCGGACTGAAGCTTTCTTT
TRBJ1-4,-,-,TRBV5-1,CASSSGRAGEKLFF,TGCGCCAGCAGCTCGGGCAGGGCTGGTGAAAAACTGTTTTTT
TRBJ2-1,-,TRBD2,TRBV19,CASSTPGLAVYNEQFF,TGTGCCAGTAGTACCCCGGGACTAGCGGTTTACAATGAGCAGTTCTTC
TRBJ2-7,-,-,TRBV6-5,CASSPAGTSYEQYF,TGTGCCAGCAGTCCAGCGGGCACCTCCTACGAGCAGTACTTC
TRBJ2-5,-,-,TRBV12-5,CASGLVMGSRSQETQYF,TGTGCTAGTGGTTTGGTAATGGGCAGTAGATCCCAAGAGACCCAGTACTTC
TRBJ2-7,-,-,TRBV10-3,CAISGNYEQYF,TGTGCCATCAGTGGGAACTACGAGCAGTACTTC
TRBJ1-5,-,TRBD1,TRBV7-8,CASGQGGFDQPQHF,TGTGCCAGCGGACAGGGAGGGTTCGATCAGCCCCAGCATTTT
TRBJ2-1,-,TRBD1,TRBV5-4,CASSFRQGAFNEQFF,TGTGCCAGCAGCTTCAGGCAGGGGGCGTTCAATGAGCAGTTCTTC
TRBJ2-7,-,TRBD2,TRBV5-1,CASSLPRLAGSSYEQYF,TGCGCCAGCAGCTTGCCCCGTCTAGCGGGATCCTCCTACGAGCAGTACTTC
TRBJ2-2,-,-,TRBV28,CASSPAGLRTGELFF,TGTGCCAGCAGCCCCGCGGGCCTTCGCACCGGGGAGCTGTTTTTT
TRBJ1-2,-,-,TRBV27,CASSHTGYYGYTF,TGTGCCAGCAGTCACACAGGGTACTATGGCTACACCTTC
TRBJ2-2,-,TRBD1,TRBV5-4,CASSYRQGAAGELFF,TGTGCCAGCAGCTACCGACAGGGGGCTGCCGGGGAGCTGTTTTTT
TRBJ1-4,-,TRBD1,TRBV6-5,CASTRTGMCEKLFF,TGTGCCAGCACCAGGACAGGGATGTGTGAAAAACTGTTTTTT
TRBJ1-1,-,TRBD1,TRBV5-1,CASSSKTGTGHTEAFF,TGCGCCAGCAGCTCGAAAACCGGGACAGGGCACACTGAAGCTTTCTTT
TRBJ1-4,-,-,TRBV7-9,CASSLGQGLVFF,TGTGCCAGCAGCTTAGGGCAGGGGTTGGTGTTTTTT
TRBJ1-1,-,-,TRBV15,CATSREGGNTEAFF,TGTGCCACCAGCAGAGAAGGGGGGAACACTGAAGCTTTCTTT
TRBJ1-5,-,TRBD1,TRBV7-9,CASSAGTGLGQPQHF,TGTGCCAGCAGCGCGGGGACAGGGCTGGGACAGCCCCAGCATTTT
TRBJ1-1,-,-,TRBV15,CATSDRLNTEAFF,TGTGCCACCAGCGACAGGCTGAACACTGAAGCTTTCTTT
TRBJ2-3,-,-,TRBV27,CASSRQDTQYF,TGTGCCAGCAGTCGCCAAGATACGCAGTATTTT
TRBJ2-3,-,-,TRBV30,CAWSTSNTDTQYF,TGTGCCTGGAGTACTAGCAACACAGATACGCAGTATTTT
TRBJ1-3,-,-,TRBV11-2,CASSLPSRNTIYF,TGTGCCAGCAGCTTACCCAGCAGAAACACCATATATTTT
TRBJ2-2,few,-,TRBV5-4,CASSTSGGGELFF,TGTGCCAGCAGCACTAGTGGTGGCGGGGAGCTGTTTTTT
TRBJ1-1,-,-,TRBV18,CASSPLQGAEAFF,TGTGCCAGCTCACCGTTACAGGGAGCTGAAGCTTTCTTT
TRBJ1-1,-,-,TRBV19,CASSIGPEAFF,TGTGCCAGTAGTATTGGTCCGGAGGCTTTCTTT
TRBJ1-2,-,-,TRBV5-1,CASSLEADNYGYTF,TGCGCCAGCAGCTTGGAGGCTGATAACTATGGCTACACCTTC
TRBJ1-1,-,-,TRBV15,CATSRGGRTEAFF,TGTGCCACCAGCAGAGGAGGGAGGACTGAAGCTTTCTTT
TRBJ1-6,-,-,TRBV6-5,CASSYWRGLINSPLHF,TGTGCCAGCAGTTACTGGAGAGGGCTTATTAATTCACCCCTCCACTTT
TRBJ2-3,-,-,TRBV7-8,CASSRTRITDTQYF,TGTGCCAGCAGCCGGACCAGAATCACAGATACGCAGTATTTT
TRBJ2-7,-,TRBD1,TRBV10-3,CAHGDRANEQYF,TGTGCCCACGGGGACAGGGCCAACGAGCAGTACTTC
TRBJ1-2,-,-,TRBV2,CASRVDGNYGYTF,TGTGCCAGCAGGGTGGACGGGAACTATGGCTACACCTTC
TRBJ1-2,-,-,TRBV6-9,CASSSGPSSRRGYTF,TGTGCCAGCAGTTCCGGCCCCTCGTCGCGGAGGGGCTACACCTTC